The rows below give T cell receptor beta chains drawn from one sample of a study of yellow fever vaccine responses in identical twins. TCRdb called the RT-PCR reads again in MiXCR, with one record for every CDR3 protein. Counted here are thousands of distinct CDR3 sequences, 71% occurring once; the ten biggest clones make up approximately 1.8%. The sequences come from T cells from blood (PBMCs), unsorted or a sorted subset (not recorded which), collected before or after yellow fever vaccination (not recorded which). All receptors derive from a woman aged 18-30 years who received the yellow fever vaccine. CDR3s include the opening cysteine and the closing phenylalanine or tryptophan. A D gene is named only where the DNA matches it firmly. A clone size is listed for some rows: how often the clone was seen (once, few, many), or a class if it is expanded.

>.|TRBJ2-7|.|12|TRBV29-1
TGCAGCGTTAGCCGGGACGGCTACGAGCAGTACTTC
CSVSRDGYEQYF
>.|TRBJ2-7|TRBD1|16|TRBV11-3
TGTGCCAGCAGCTTAGGCAGGGGGCCAGTGAGCTACGAGCAGTACTTC
CASSLGRGPVSYEQYF
>.|TRBJ1-5|.|15|TRBV28
TGTGCCAGCAGCCAAAGCCGCACAGGGTTGAAGCCCCAGCATTTT
CASSQSRTGLKPQHF
>.|TRBJ2-1|TRBD2|15|TRBV11-3
TGTGCCAGCAGCAAAAGCGGGAGGGCGGACTTACGGCAGTTCTTC
CASSKSGRADLRQFF
>few|TRBJ2-1|TRBD1|15|TRBV11-3
TGTGCCAGCAGCCCCCGGGACAGCTCCTACAATGAGCAGTTCTTC
CASSPRDSSYNEQFF
>once|TRBJ2-7|.|13|TRBV7-7
TGTGCTAGCAGCTTATCGGTTAACTACGAGCAGTACTTC
CASSLSVNYEQYF
>.|TRBJ2-1|.|16|TRBV6-5
TGTGCCAGCAGTTACTCGCCGGCGGCCGGAGGGAATGAGCAGTTCTTC
CASSYSPAAGGNEQFF
>.|TRBJ2-2|.|13|TRBV23-1
TGCGCCAGCAGTCCCACAGTCACCGGGGAGCTGTTTTTT
CASSPTVTGELFF
>few|TRBJ2-1|TRBD2|14|TRBV5-1
TGCGCCAGCAGCCTCCTCGGGGGGTACAATGAGCAGTTCTTC
CASSLLGGYNEQFF
>.|TRBJ2-1|.|17|TRBV23-1
TGCGCCAGCAGTCAACCTTGGACACGGCGTCTCTACAATGAGCAGTTCTTC
CASSQPWTRRLYNEQFF
>.|TRBJ2-3|.|16|TRBV28
TGTGCCAGCAGGCCAGTCCAGAGAGGGGGGACAGATACGCAGTATTTT
CASRPVQRGGTDTQYF
>.|TRBJ1-1|.|11|TRBV18
TGTGCCAGCTCACCTCAGAGTGAAGCTTTCTTT
CASSPQSEAFF
>few|TRBJ2-2|.|12|TRBV10-1
TGCGCCAGCAGTGGGTCCACCGGGGAGCTGTTTTTT
CASSGSTGELFF
>.|TRBJ2-2|.|14|TRBV24-1
TGTGCCACCAGTGTCAGCCTATTCACCGGGGAGCTGTTTTTT
CATSVSLFTGELFF
>.|TRBJ1-2|TRBD1|14|TRBV6-4
TGTGCCAGCAGCGACAGGGAGAGGACCTATGGCTACACCTTC
CASSDRERTYGYTF
>.|TRBJ2-7|.|12|TRBV15
TGTGCCACCAGCAGAGGGTTAGACGAGCAGTACTTC
CATSRGLDEQYF
>.|TRBJ2-3|.|14|TRBV20-1
TGCAGTGCTAGAACCTTAGGGGTTTGGGATACGCAGTATTTT
CSARTLGVWDTQYF
>.|TRBJ2-2|.|14|TRBV11-2
TGTGCCAGCAGCTTGAGGACTCCCACCGGGGAGCTGTTTTTT
CASSLRTPTGELFF
>.|TRBJ2-1|.|16|TRBV27
TGTGCCAGCAGTTTATCGGCAACTCAAGCTAACAATGAGCAGTTCTTC
CASSLSATQANNEQFF
>few|TRBJ2-7|.|13|TRBV7-2
TGTGCCAGCAGCTCTAACAGGGATTTGGAGCAGTACTTC
CASSSNRDLEQYF
>.|TRBJ2-7|.|13|TRBV10-1
TGCGCCAGCAGTGAGTCGGTGAACTACGAGCAGTACTTC
CASSESVNYEQYF
>.|TRBJ2-1|.|14|TRBV4-1
TGCGCCAGCAGCCAAGACGACAACTACAATGAGCAGTTCTTC
CASSQDDNYNEQFF
>once|TRBJ2-7|TRBD2|14|TRBV11-2
TGTGCCAGCAGCACGTTGGGGAGGGGCTACGAGCAGTACTTC
CASSTLGRGYEQYF
>.|TRBJ2-5|.|12|TRBV29-1
TGCAGCGTTGAGGCTCGGGGAGAGACCCAGTACTTC
CSVEARGETQYF
>.|TRBJ2-3|.|15|TRBV4-1
TGCGCCAGCAGCCAAGAAGTTCAGGTTACAGATACGCAGTATTTT
CASSQEVQVTDTQYF
>.|TRBJ2-1|.|13|TRBV6-2/TRBV6-3
TGTGCCAGCAGTAAACTAGTGTACAATGAGCAGTTCTTC
CASSKLVYNEQFF
>few|TRBJ1-4|.|11|TRBV7-9
TGTGCCAGCAGCCTGAATGAAAAACTGTTTTTT
CASSLNEKLFF
>few|TRBJ2-7|.|11|TRBV13
TGTGCCAGCAGCTTACAATACGAGCAGTACTTC
CASSLQYEQYF
>once|TRBJ2-5|.|16|TRBV5-1
TGCGCCAGCAGAAGTCCGGGACAAAGCCCCCAAGAGACCCAGTACTTC
CASRSPGQSPQETQYF
>few|TRBJ1-1|.|13|TRBV6-1
TGTGCCAGCAGACGGACAGAGAACACTGAAGCTTTCTTT
CASRRTENTEAFF
>.|TRBJ1-1|.|14|TRBV6-5
TGTGCCAGCAGTTACGCCGGGATGAACACTGAAGCTTTCTTT
CASSYAGMNTEAFF
>.|TRBJ2-1|.|15|TRBV4-1
TGCGCCAGCAGCCAAGAAGATAGCTCCTACAATGAGCAGTTCTTC
CASSQEDSSYNEQFF
>.|TRBJ2-3|TRBD2|16|TRBV4-1
TGCGCCAGCAGTCGTGAGACTAGCGGGGGGGCAGATACGCAGTATTTT
CASSRETSGGADTQYF
>.|TRBJ2-1|.|13|TRBV7-8
TGTGCCAGCAGCTACCGGGGGTACAATGAGCAGTTCTTC
CASSYRGYNEQFF
>.|TRBJ2-5|TRBD2|16|TRBV14
TGTGCCAGCAGCCAAGAACCCGGGAGGGGCCCGGGGACCCAGTACTTC
CASSQEPGRGPGTQYF
>.|TRBJ2-1|TRBD1|15|TRBV15
TGTGCCACCAGCAGAGGGATCCAGGGGGTTAATGAGCAGTTCTTC
CATSRGIQGVNEQFF
>.|TRBJ2-2|TRBD2|14|TRBV19
TGTGCCAGTAGTATTTCGGGAGGGACCGGGGAGCTGTTTTTT
CASSISGGTGELFF
>.|TRBJ2-1|.|14|TRBV11-2
TGTGCCAGCAGCTCCCGGCCTTCTGGAGATGAGCAGTTCTTC
CASSSRPSGDEQFF
>.|TRBJ1-4|TRBD1|14|TRBV23-1
TGCGCCACCTTTAAGGACAGGGAGCATGAAAAACTGTTTTTT
CATFKDREHEKLFF
>.|TRBJ2-3|TRBD2|15|TRBV15
TGTGCCACCACTCCCGGGCGGGAGGGATCAGATACGCAGTATTTT
CATTPGREGSDTQYF
>.|TRBJ2-1|TRBD2|14|TRBV6-1
TGTGCCAGCAGTGCTAGCGGGGGGGCGGATGAGCAGTTCTTC
CASSASGGADEQFF
>few|TRBJ2-7|TRBD1|17|TRBV10-1
TGCGCCAGCAGTGACCCGAGCGGACAGGGTAGCCCCTACGAGCAGTACTTC
CASSDPSGQGSPYEQYF
>few|TRBJ1-5|.|14|TRBV2
TGTGCCAGCAGGGGGGAGGAGGCGAATCAGCCCCAGCATTTT
CASRGEEANQPQHF
>.|TRBJ1-1|.|15|TRBV11-1
TGTGCCAGCAGCCCCGGAGGAGGGGTGAACACTGAAGCTTTCTTT
CASSPGGGVNTEAFF